This T cell receptor beta chain was observed in a study of CD8 T cells in ankylosing spondylitis (dated by TCRdb to about 2017). In the study overall: T cell receptor beta repertoires were profiled in healthy donors and ankylosing spondylitis patients so that disease-linked TCR variants could be found. Samples of peripheral blood were taken, and for ankylosing spondylitis patients, synovial fluid was collected as well. The full study cohort was made up of 20 to 25 ankylosing spondylitis patients and 108 healthy donors.

Based on the germline V gene, the CDR1 and CDR2 sequences are SQVTM and ANQGSEA. The V and J ends are trimmed by 4 bases and 3 bases, leaving 12 bases between them. The CDR3 numbers 13 residues from cysteine through phenylalanine. Only CDR3 DNA is held: 39 bases, read in frame from base 1. This clonotype turned up a few times. Its binding antigen is unknown. No quality values exist for individual bases; no much larger clone is one base distant. Study-wide conclusions, independent of this receptor: In peripheral blood, the disease-linked clones were found at relatively low frequencies and had a CD8+ phenotype. Some of the motif variants had been reported before in the synovial fluid and blood of reactive arthritis patients, a finding that suggests common disease-initiation mechanisms. According to the report, matched synovial fluid samples from ankylosing spondylitis patients were significantly enriched for the disease-linked clones. A TCR beta motif made up of about eight highly homologous amino acid variants appeared to be characteristic of blood from ankylosing spondylitis patients.

The instrument given in TCRdb is Illumina HiSeq 2500. Quantitative 5'-RACE with molecular barcodes was the method used to prepare the TCR beta libraries. The published analysis was carried out like this. A new computational method, built on a probabilistic model of VDJ rearrangement, was used to identify disease-linked TCR variants. TCRdb took the public reads, trimmed them with fastp at Q25, ran MiXCR for clone calling and kept in-frame beta chains. Under each unique CDR3 protein, matching rows form one entry showing the most common genes and DNA. The V and J calls were determined by TCRdb, not by the authors. The sample table contains about 160,000 distinct CDR3 sequences; only one count was recorded for about 16% of them. The ten largest make up over 7% of the sample.

The chain employs TRBV29-1 and TRBJ1-2; confidence is insufficient to name the D gene. Sequenced sample: blood, either unsorted or a sorted T cell fraction (not recorded which). The sequence derives from a male donor with ankylosing spondylitis or in good health (not recorded which). This receptor carries the CDR3 CSVGGWQDYGYTF. The sequenced DNA: TGCAGCGTTGGCGGCTGGCAGGACTATGGCTACACCTTC.